The rows below give T cell receptor beta chains drawn from one sample of a study of PD-L1 blockade in urothelial cancer. TCRdb's table, derived via immunoSEQ multiplex PCR, lists solely in-frame clones and lacks some. The sample yields about 29,000 clones, around four fifths seen once. The specimen comprised PBMCs, sampled around atezolizumab (anti-PD-L1) treatment. The receptors come from a man aged 65 to 85 with urothelial cancer. The CDR3 runs from the conserved cysteine through the conserved F or W. Fields, in order: clone size, D gene, J gene, V gene, CDR3 protein, CDR3 DNA. A D gene is named only where the DNA matches it firmly. Clone size is stated in some rows and not others, as once, few, many or a class when expanded.

- - TRBJ2-7 TRBV27 CASSNPGEQYF TGTGCCAGCTCAAACCCGGGAGAGCAGTACTTC
- TRBD1 TRBJ1-2 TRBV4-3 CASSQDWGQARYGYTF TGCGCCAGCAGCCAAGATTGGGGACAGGCGCGATATGGCTACACCTTC
- - TRBJ1-2 TRBV9 CASSPEGGKDYGYTF TGTGCCAGCAGCCCCGAGGGGGGGAAAGACTATGGCTACACCTTC
- TRBD2 TRBJ2-1 TRBV5-1 CASSLLAGASYNEQFF TGCGCCAGCAGCTTACTAGCGGGGGCCAGCTACAATGAGCAGTTCTTC
- - TRBJ2-5 TRBV20-1 CSARGRETQYF TGCAGTGCTAGGGGGAGGGAGACCCAGTACTTC
- - TRBJ2-7 TRBV6-5 CASSYSAGLYEQYF TGTGCCAGCAGTTACTCCGCGGGGCTCTACGAGCAGTACTTC
- - TRBJ1-3 TRBV30 CAWSPLSSSGNTIYF TGTGCCTGGAGTCCTCTAAGCTCCTCTGGAAACACCATATATTTT
- - TRBJ2-6 TRBV5-1 CASSSRGHTSPGANVLTF TGCGCCAGCAGCTCCCGTGGTCATACTAGTCCGGGGGCCAACGTCCTGACTTTC
- TRBD1 TRBJ2-1 TRBV27 CASSGDRGFYNEQFF TGTGCCAGCAGTGGGGACAGGGGCTTTTACAATGAGCAGTTCTTC
few TRBD2 TRBJ2-5 TRBV10-2 CASRPGGRETQYF TGCGCCAGCAGACCGGGGGGGCGGGAGACCCAGTACTTC
- - TRBJ1-4 TRBV5-1 CASSATPPNQGEKLFF TGCGCCAGCAGCGCGACCCCACCTAATCAGGGAGAAAAACTGTTTTTT
- - TRBJ1-1 TRBV6-5 CASSSSTVRLNTEAFF TGTGCCAGCAGTTCCTCCACCGTTCGGTTGAACACTGAAGCTTTCTTT
- - TRBJ2-7 TRBV7-2 CASSHTYEQYF TGTGCCAGCAGCCACACCTACGAGCAGTACTTC
- - TRBJ1-5 TRBV19 CASSMDTNQPQHF TGTGCCAGTAGTATGGACACCAATCAGCCCCAGCATTTT
- - TRBJ2-3 TRBV7-3 CASSLLALGDTQYF TGTGCCAGCAGCTTATTAGCGTTGGGAGATACGCAGTATTTT
- - TRBJ1-4 TRBV4-2 CASSQGAGSTTNEKLFF TGTGCCAGCAGCCAAGGGGCGGGGTCCACAACTAATGAAAAACTGTTTTTT
- TRBD1 TRBJ1-4 TRBV5-1 CASSSRTGGLEKLFF TGCGCCAGCAGCTCCCGGACAGGGGGCCTCGAAAAACTGTTTTTT
- - TRBJ1-1 TRBV28 CASSLWQGSTEAFF TGTGCCAGCAGTTTATGGCAGGGTAGCACTGAAGCTTTCTTT
once - TRBJ2-1 TRBV28 CASSWAAGVNEQFF TGTGCCAGCAGTTGGGCGGCAGGGGTCAATGAGCAGTTCTTC
- - TRBJ1-1 TRBV5-1 CASSREGPGNTEAFF TGCGCCAGCAGCCGGGAGGGGCCAGGCAACACTGAAGCTTTCTTT
- - TRBJ2-2 TRBV4-3 CASSQQLQVGELFF TGCGCCAGCAGCCAACAACTACAGGTCGGGGAGCTGTTTTTT
- - TRBJ2-1 TRBV5-1 CASSLFPTANEQFF TGCGCCAGCAGCTTATTTCCAACTGCAAATGAGCAGTTCTTC
- - TRBJ1-2 TRBV27 CASSSSARVSGYTF TGTGCCAGCAGTTCCTCGGCCAGGGTTTCCGGCTACACCTTC
few TRBD1 TRBJ2-7 TRBV2 CATGRGGFSYEQYF TGTGCCACGGGGAGAGGGGGCTTTTCCTACGAGCAGTACTTC
- - TRBJ1-5 TRBV30 CAWSNQRRRPQHF TGTGCCTGGAGTAACCAACGCAGGCGGCCCCAGCATTTT
once TRBD1 TRBJ1-1 TRBV5-1 CASSFSQGRITEAFF TGCGCCAGCAGCTTCTCACAGGGGAGGATCACTGAAGCTTTCTTT
- - TRBJ1-2 TRBV6-5 CASSPRQVQGYTF TGTGCCAGCAGCCCAAGACAGGTGCAGGGCTACACCTTC
- TRBD2 TRBJ2-3 TRBV5-4 CASRDGTSGRRWSTDTQYF TGTGCCAGCAGGGACGGGACTAGCGGGAGGAGGTGGAGCACAGATACGCAGTATTTT
few TRBD2 TRBJ2-1 TRBV10-3 CATGDRRGLAGYNEQFF TGTGCCACCGGGGACAGGAGAGGACTAGCGGGATACAATGAGCAGTTCTTC
- - TRBJ1-4 TRBV28 CASSHRPGTYDEKLFF TGTGCCAGCAGCCATAGGCCGGGGACATACGACGAAAAACTGTTTTTT
- TRBD1 TRBJ2-7 TRBV6-1 CASSEGTGEAYEQYF TGTGCCAGCAGTGAAGGGACAGGGGAGGCCTACGAGCAGTACTTC
- TRBD1 TRBJ1-2 TRBV5-1 CASSLRQGDNYGYTF TGCGCCAGCAGCTTAAGGCAGGGGGATAACTATGGCTACACCTTC
- - TRBJ2-3 TRBV19 CASRLSGVGTDTQYF TGTGCCAGTAGGCTTTCAGGGGTTGGCACAGATACGCAGTATTTT
- TRBD1 TRBJ2-3 TRBV9 CASTGGTGGYTDTQYF TGTGCCAGCACTGGGGGGACAGGGGGCTACACAGATACGCAGTATTTT
- - TRBJ2-7 TRBV4-1 CASSPQASASYEQYF TGCGCCAGCAGCCCTCAAGCTAGCGCCAGCTACGAGCAGTACTTC
- - TRBJ2-7 TRBV5-1 CASRPSPPGNYEQYF TGCGCCAGCAGGCCTTCACCCCCGGGGAACTACGAGCAGTACTTC
- - TRBJ1-2 TRBV5-1 CASSLAAGSAYGYTF TGCGCCAGCAGCTTGGCCGCGGGGTCTGCCTATGGCTACACCTTC
few - TRBJ2-7 TRBV6-6 CASSQDRAEQYF TGTGCCAGCAGTCAAGACAGAGCCGAGCAGTACTTC
- TRBD1 TRBJ1-6 TRBV18 CASSPDRGHESPLHF TGTGCCAGCTCACCGGACAGGGGGCACGAGTCACCCCTCCACTTT
- TRBD1 TRBJ2-3 TRBV5-1 CASSLNPGQGTDTQYF TGCGCCAGCAGCTTAAACCCGGGACAGGGCACAGATACGCAGTATTTT
- - TRBJ2-3 TRBV6-5 CASSYKARSPTDTQYF TGTGCCAGCAGTTACAAGGCTAGGAGCCCCACAGATACGCAGTATTTT
- TRBD2 TRBJ2-3 TRBV4-2 CASSHPSGGVSDTQYF TGTGCCAGCAGCCACCCTAGCGGGGGGGTGTCAGATACGCAGTATTTT
- - TRBJ1-2 TRBV30 CAWSEQLNYGYTF TGTGCCTGGAGTGAACAGCTTAACTATGGCTACACCTTC
once TRBD2 TRBJ2-1 TRBV29-1 CSVDGLAGRNEQFF TGCAGCGTGGATGGACTAGCGGGGCGTAATGAGCAGTTCTTC
- TRBD2 TRBJ2-3 TRBV4-1 CASSQGRSSGRRMTDTQYF TGCGCCAGCAGCCAAGGACGCTCTAGCGGGAGGAGGATGACAGATACGCAGTATTTT